These 15 T cell receptor beta chains share one sample of origin, sequenced in a study of chemoradiotherapy in HPV16-positive cancers. Assay used: immunoSEQ multiplex PCR; TCRdb lists only in-frame clones, some missing. The sample has under 2,500 clones, around 84% seen once. The sample in question was tumor tissue, obtained from a patient who underwent chemoradiotherapy. These receptors were obtained from a human donor with HPV-associated anogenital cancer.

V is TRBV6-6 and J is TRBJ2-7; the match to TRBD1 covers 8 bases. This CDR3 is 14 amino acids long. The V and J ends lost 5 bases and 1 base, in that order; junction bases with no gene match: 4. The germline CDR1 and CDR2 sequences are MNHNY and SVGAGI (reference sequence). CDR3 protein: CASSPRTGSYEQYF. As DNA, the CDR3 is TGTGCCAGCAGTCCCCGGACAGGGTCCTACGAGCAGTACTTC.

This chain joins TRBV28 and TRBJ2-1; D not certain. Trimming removed 5 bases at V and 1 base at J, with 15 bases between. The CDR3 runs to 16 residues. Germline V gene sequence: CDR1 MDHEN, CDR2 SYDVKM. This chain's CDR3 is CASSPQHIQSYNEQFF. The CDR3 bases are TGTGCCAGCAGTCCGCAGCATATCCAGTCCTACAATGAGCAGTTCTTC.

This chain connects TRBV2 to TRBJ2-7, with 8 bases aligning to TRBD1. The germline V gene encodes CDR1 SNHLY and CDR2 FYNNEI. With 7 bases clipped from V and 4 bases from J, the junction kept 6 bases outside the gene matches. The CDR3 runs to 13 residues. In nucleotides, the CDR3 is TGTGCCAGCAAACGACAGGGGAGGTACGAGCAGTACTTC. Translated: CASKRQGRYEQYF.

V is TRBV7-6 and J is TRBJ2-7; TRBD2 might be the D (7 bases). V lost 3 bases and J lost 3, with 12 bases in between. Germline V gene sequence: CDR1 SGHVS, CDR2 FNYEAQ. This CDR3 has 14 residues. CDR3 residues: CASSFGRGGYEQYF. The CDR3 coding sequence is TGTGCCAGCAGCTTCGGAAGGGGGGGCTACGAGCAGTACTTC.

The chain uses TRBV28 and TRBJ2-7; 7 nucleotides align to TRBD2. The J segment lost 0 bases and the V segment lost 6 bases, leaving 17 bases of the junction unmatched. CDR3 size: 18 residues. The germline V gene has CDR1 MDHEN and CDR2 SYDVKM. CDR3 DNA: TGTGCCAGCAGCACCAAACTGGGTAGCGGGCCCAGCTCCTACGAGCAGTACTTC. This codes for CASSTKLGSGPSSYEQYF.

This clone was seen a handful of times. Written as DNA, the CDR3 is TGCGCCAGCAGCTTAACGTTAAAAGAGACCCAGTACTTC. Its translation is CASSLTLKETQYF. The chain combines TRBV5-1 with TRBJ2-5, with no clear D. Trimming left V 2 bases short and J 3 bases short, with 8 bases between. This CDR3 has 13 residues. Germline V lookup: CDR1 SGHRS, CDR2 YFSETQ.

V gene TRBV5-1 combines with J gene TRBJ2-7; 8 nucleotides match TRBD1. The V and J ends lost 5 bases and 5 bases, in that order; junction bases with no gene match: 12. The germline V gene has CDR1 SGHRS and CDR2 YFSETQ. The CDR3 is 15 amino acids. In nucleotides, the CDR3 is TGCGCCAGCAGATACCAGGGGGCCGGATTCCACGAGCAGTACTTC. Its translation is CASRYQGAGFHEQYF.

The chain recombines TRBV6-1 with TRBJ2-1; D call uncertain. Trimming took off 1 base at V and 8 bases at J, with 9 bases between the two ends. The CDR3 runs 13 residues. The germline gives CDR1 MNHNS, CDR2 SASEGT. CDR3 amino acids: CASSEGHTDEQFF. The CDR3 DNA sequence: TGTGCCAGCAGTGAAGGACACACGGATGAGCAGTTCTTC.

The V and J genes are TRBV5-5 and TRBJ1-5; a possible D gene is TRBD1 (5 bases). V lost 1 base to trimming and J lost 2 bases, with 7 bases between them. Germline V gives CDR1 SGHKS, CDR2 YYEKEE (reference sequence). This CDR3 has 14 residues. This chain's CDR3 is CASSLSRGNQPQHF. In DNA form, the CDR3 reads TGTGCCAGCAGCTTGTCCAGGGGCAATCAGCCCCAGCATTTT.

CDR3 loop: CSVGGGAGTTDTQYF. In nucleotides, the CDR3 is TGCAGCGTGGGAGGAGGGGCCGGTACCACAGATACGCAGTATTTT. The chain recombines TRBV29-1 with TRBJ2-3; D is perhaps TRBD2 (6 bases). Germline CDR1 and CDR2: SQVTM and ANQGSEA. The ends were cut back, 6 bases at V and 2 bases at J, with 18 bases in the middle. This CDR3 region has 15 residues.

This clone was found once. CDR3 sequence reads: CASSPAKETQYF. CDR3 coding DNA: TGTGCCAGTTCCCCTGCGAAAGAGACCCAGTACTTC. This rearrangement joins TRBV19 to TRBJ2-5; D is unresolved. There are 12 residues in the CDR3. Germline V lookup: CDR1 LNHDA, CDR2 SQIVND (reference sequence). Trimming removed 8 bases from V and 3 bases from J, with 10 bases in between.

The CDR3: CASSLGTGQTGYTF. For the CDR3, the DNA is TGCGCCAGCAGCTTGGGGACAGGGCAAACGGGCTACACCTTC. V gene TRBV5-1 combines with J gene TRBJ1-2, with 8 bases identical to TRBD1. The V and J ends lost 0 bases and 8 bases, in that order; junction bases with no gene match: 6. This CDR3 has 14 amino acids. Germline CDR1 reads SGHRS; CDR2 reads YFSETQ.

This chain joins TRBV28 and TRBJ1-4; TRBD1 is a possible D gene (6 bases). The germline V gene has CDR1 MDHEN and CDR2 SYDVKM. V lost 2 bases and J 5 bases, leaving 15 bases between the germline ends. The CDR3 covers 16 residues. CDR3 sequence reads: CASSLRGRGLNEKLFF. CDR3 DNA sequence: TGTGCCAGCAGTTTAAGAGGTCGGGGGCTCAATGAAAAACTGTTTTTT. Based on the CDR3 plus reference TRBV28 and TRBJ1-4, the full variable domain is DVKVTQSSRYLVKRTGEKVFLECVQDMDHENMFWYRQDPGLGLRLIYFSYDVKMKEKGDIPEGYSVSREKKERFSLILESASTNQTSMYLCASSLRGRGLNEKLFFGSGTQLSVL.

The chain links TRBV19 to TRBJ2-1, with D perhaps matching TRBD1 (6 bases). The germline V gene encodes CDR1 LNHDA and CDR2 SQIVND (reference sequence). With 8 bases removed from V and 0 bases from J, the gap between germline ends came to 14 bases. The CDR3 extends over 15 amino acids. The CDR3 is CASGKQGFSYNEQFF. In DNA, the CDR3 is TGTGCCAGTGGTAAACAGGGATTCTCCTACAATGAGCAGTTCTTC.

Only a few counts were recorded for this clone. The rearrangement links TRBV7-2 to TRBJ1-3, with D possibly matching TRBD1 (6 bases). The length of the CDR3 is 15 residues. The V gene's germline CDR1 is SGHTA and CDR2 FQGNSA. V was cut by 2 bases and J by 4 bases, with 12 bases left in between. CDR3 sequence reads: CASSLRGGGGNTIYF. Here the CDR3 DNA reads TGTGCCAGCAGCTTAAGGGGGGGAGGAGGAAACACCATATATTTT.